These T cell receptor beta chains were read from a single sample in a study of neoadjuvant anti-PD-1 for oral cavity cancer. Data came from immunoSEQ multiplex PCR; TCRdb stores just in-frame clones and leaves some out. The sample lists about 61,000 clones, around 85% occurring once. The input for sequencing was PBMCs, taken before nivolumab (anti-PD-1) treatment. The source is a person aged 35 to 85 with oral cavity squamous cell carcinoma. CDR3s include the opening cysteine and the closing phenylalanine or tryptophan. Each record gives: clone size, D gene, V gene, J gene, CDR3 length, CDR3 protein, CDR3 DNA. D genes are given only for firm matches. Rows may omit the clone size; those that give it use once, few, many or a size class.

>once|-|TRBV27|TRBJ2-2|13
CASSPLSGGELFF
TGTGCCAGCAGTCCCCTTTCAGGCGGGGAGCTGTTTTTT
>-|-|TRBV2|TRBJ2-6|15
CASSVGSGGANVLTF
TGTGCCAGCAGTGTGGGTTCTGGTGGGGCCAACGTCCTGACTTTC
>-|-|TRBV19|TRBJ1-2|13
CASSMRGIYGYTF
TGTGCCAGTAGTATGAGGGGCATCTATGGCTACACCTTC
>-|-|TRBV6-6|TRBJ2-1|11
CASSYKNEQFF
TGTGCCAGCAGTTATAAAAATGAGCAGTTCTTC
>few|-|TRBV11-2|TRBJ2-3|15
CASSPPGPYTDTQYF
TGTGCCAGCAGCCCGCCGGGGCCATACACAGATACGCAGTATTTT
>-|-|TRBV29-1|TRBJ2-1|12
CSVRSRKDEQFF
TGCAGCGTTCGGTCCAGGAAGGATGAGCAGTTCTTC
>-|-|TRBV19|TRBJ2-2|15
CASWKGESNTGELFF
TGTGCCAGTTGGAAGGGGGAATCGAACACCGGGGAGCTGTTTTTT
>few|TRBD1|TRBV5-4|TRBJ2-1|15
CASSLGQGPYNEQFF
TGTGCCAGCAGCTTGGGACAGGGGCCCTACAATGAGCAGTTCTTC
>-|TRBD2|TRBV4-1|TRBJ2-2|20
CASSHPPGLAGGGRSGELFF
TGCGCCAGCAGCCACCCTCCGGGACTAGCGGGAGGAGGGCGGTCCGGGGAGCTGTTTTTT
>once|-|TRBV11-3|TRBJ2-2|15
CASSLGGSLNGELFF
TGTGCCAGCAGCTTAGGAGGCTCCCTCAACGGGGAGCTGTTTTTT
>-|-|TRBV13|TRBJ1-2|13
CASSLRGGYGYTF
TGTGCCAGCAGCTTAAGGGGAGGCTATGGCTACACCTTC
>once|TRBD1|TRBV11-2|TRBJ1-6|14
CASSGWDRNSPLHF
TGTGCCAGCAGCGGATGGGACAGAAATTCACCCCTCCACTTT
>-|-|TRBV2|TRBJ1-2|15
CASSDDGNRGYGYTF
TGTGCCAGCAGCGATGACGGCAACCGGGGCTATGGCTACACCTTC
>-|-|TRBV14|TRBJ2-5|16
CASSHRLRPTEETQYF
TGTGCCAGCAGCCATCGACTGCGGCCCACAGAAGAGACCCAGTACTTC
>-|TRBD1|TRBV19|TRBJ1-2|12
CASSGQGGGYTF
TGTGCCAGTAGCGGACAGGGAGGTGGCTACACCTTC
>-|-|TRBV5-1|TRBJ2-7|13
CASRHTGAGEQYF
TGCGCCAGCAGACATACAGGGGCGGGAGAGCAGTACTTC
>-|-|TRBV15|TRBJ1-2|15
CATSRDSGTLYGYTF
TGTGCCACCAGCAGAGATTCAGGGACACTCTATGGCTACACCTTC
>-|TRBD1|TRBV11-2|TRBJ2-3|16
CASSQRQGGSTDTQYF
TGTGCCAGCAGCCAACGACAGGGTGGTAGCACAGATACGCAGTATTTT
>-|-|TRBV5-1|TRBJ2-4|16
CASSSGPEGTKNIQYF
TGCGCCAGCAGCTCCGGGCCCGAGGGGACCAAAAACATTCAGTACTTC
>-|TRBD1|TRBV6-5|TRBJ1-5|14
CASRPGQGGQPQHF
TGTGCCAGCAGACCGGGACAGGGTGGTCAGCCCCAGCATTTT
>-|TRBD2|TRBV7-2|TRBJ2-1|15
CASSLRAGASNEQFF
TGTGCCAGCAGCTTAAGAGCGGGGGCTTCCAATGAGCAGTTCTTC
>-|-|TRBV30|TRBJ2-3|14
CAWSDMGGTDTQYF
TGTGCCTGGAGTGATATGGGTGGAACAGATACGCAGTATTTT
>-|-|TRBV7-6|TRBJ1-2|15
CASSSTGAVPYGYTF
TGTGCCAGCAGCTCGACAGGTGCCGTACCCTATGGCTACACCTTC
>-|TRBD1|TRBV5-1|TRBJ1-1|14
CASSWGQGDTEAFF
TGCGCCAGCTCATGGGGACAGGGGGACACTGAAGCTTTCTTT
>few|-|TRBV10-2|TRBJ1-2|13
CASSESKSGRHTF
TGCGCCAGCAGTGAGTCGAAATCCGGTAGGCACACCTTC
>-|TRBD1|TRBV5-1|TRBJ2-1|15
CASSLAERQGHEQFF
TGCGCCAGCAGCTTGGCCGAGAGACAGGGGCATGAGCAGTTCTTC
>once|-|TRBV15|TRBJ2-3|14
CATSRDRATDTQYF
TGTGCCACCAGCAGAGATAGGGCCACAGATACGCAGTATTTT
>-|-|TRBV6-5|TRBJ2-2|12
CASRSDTGELFF
TGTGCCAGCAGATCAGACACCGGGGAGCTGTTTTTT
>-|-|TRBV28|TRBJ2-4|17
CASIPDSKFEAKNIQYF
TGTGCCAGCATCCCGGATAGCAAGTTCGAGGCCAAAAACATTCAGTACTTC
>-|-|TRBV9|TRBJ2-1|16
CASSVDISRRREEQFF
TGTGCCAGCAGCGTAGATATCTCCCGCCGGAGGGAGGAGCAGTTCTTC
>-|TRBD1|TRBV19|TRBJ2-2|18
CASSGTGFNRPNTGELFF
TGTGCCAGTAGCGGGACAGGGTTCAACCGGCCCAACACCGGGGAGCTGTTTTTT
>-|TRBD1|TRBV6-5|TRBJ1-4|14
CASRARGLNEKLFF
TGTGCCAGCAGAGCCAGGGGGCTTAATGAAAAACTGTTTTTT
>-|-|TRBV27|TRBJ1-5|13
CASSFTSNQPQHF
TGTGCCAGCAGTTTCACTAGCAATCAGCCCCAGCATTTT
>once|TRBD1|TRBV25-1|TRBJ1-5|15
CASRGDRGDDQPQHF
TGTGCCAGCAGGGGCGACAGGGGAGACGATCAGCCCCAGCATTTT
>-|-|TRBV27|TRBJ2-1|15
CASSLYPSSYNEQFF
TGTGCCAGCAGTTTATATCCGAGCTCCTACAATGAGCAGTTCTTC
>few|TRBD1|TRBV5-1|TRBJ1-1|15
CASSSAGGPNTEAFF
TGCGCCAGCAGCTCCGCAGGGGGGCCTAACACTGAAGCTTTCTTT
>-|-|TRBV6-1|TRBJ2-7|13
CASREDWGWEQYF
TGTGCCAGCAGAGAGGACTGGGGATGGGAGCAGTACTTC
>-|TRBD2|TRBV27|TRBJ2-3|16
CASSFRAGEYTDTQYF
TGTGCCAGCAGTTTCCGTGCGGGGGAGTACACGGATACGCAGTATTTT
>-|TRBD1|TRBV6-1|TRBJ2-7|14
CASKETGGPYEQYF
TGTGCCAGCAAAGAGACAGGGGGCCCCTACGAGCAGTACTTC
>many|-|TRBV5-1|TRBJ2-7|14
CASSADTVSYEQYF
TGCGCCAGCAGCGCAGACACAGTTTCCTACGAGCAGTACTTC
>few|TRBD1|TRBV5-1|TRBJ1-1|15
CASSLGGQVNTEAFF
TGCGCCAGCAGCTTGGGGGGACAGGTGAACACTGAAGCTTTCTTT